The rows below give T cell receptor beta chains drawn from one sample of a study of T cell responses to AZD1222 COVID-19 vaccine. Using immunoSEQ multiplex PCR, the repertoire was profiled, and TCRdb retains in-frame clones only, with some absent. The sample gives roughly 150,000 clones, 85% to 95% of which show up once; about 4.6% is in the top ten. Here the sequenced sample was peripheral blood, taken 28 days after the second AZD1222 dose. The receptors derive from an adult who received the AZD1222 COVID-19 vaccine. CDR3s include the opening cysteine and the closing phenylalanine or tryptophan. The order of the fields is J gene, clone size, D gene, V gene, CDR3 protein, CDR3 DNA. A D gene is named only where the DNA matches it firmly. Rows may omit the clone size; those that give it use once, few, many or a size class.

TRBJ1-2,.,.,TRBV9,CASSPGGGFYGYTF,TGTGCCAGCAGCCCAGGAGGGGGATTCTATGGCTACACCTTC
TRBJ1-2,.,TRBD1,TRBV6-5,CASSYRQGGNGYTF,TGTGCCAGCAGTTACCGACAGGGCGGTAATGGCTACACCTTC
TRBJ2-1,.,TRBD2,TRBV7-9,CASSLVGREGYIEQFF,TGTGCCAGCAGCTTAGTAGGGCGGGAGGGCTATATTGAGCAGTTCTTC
TRBJ2-2,.,TRBD1,TRBV4-3,CASSPTLGQGAGRAGELFF,TGCGCCAGCAGCCCTACGCTCGGACAGGGGGCTGGAAGGGCCGGGGAGCTGTTTTTT
TRBJ1-4,.,.,TRBV4-1,CASSIQTGLANEKLFF,TGCGCCAGCAGCATCCAGACAGGTCTCGCTAATGAAAAACTGTTTTTT
TRBJ2-7,.,.,TRBV11-1,CASSRGQNYEQYF,TGTGCCAGCAGCAGAGGACAGAACTACGAGCAGTACTTC
TRBJ1-2,.,.,TRBV23-1,CASSQLRFSGYTF,TGCGCCAGCAGTCAATTGCGTTTCTCTGGCTACACCTTC
TRBJ2-7,.,.,TRBV6-5,CASSLDRIHEQYF,TGTGCCAGCAGTCTCGACAGAATACACGAGCAGTACTTC
TRBJ2-1,.,.,TRBV3-1/TRBV3-2,CASSQDLSGRGDNEQFF,TGTGCCAGCAGCCAAGACCTTTCCGGGAGAGGGGACAATGAGCAGTTCTTC
TRBJ2-5,.,TRBD1,TRBV5-8,CASSLRQGGMGETQYF,TGTGCCAGCAGCTTGAGACAGGGTGGGATGGGGGAGACCCAGTACTTC
TRBJ1-2,once,TRBD1,TRBV19,CASSWGQGYGYTF,TGTGCCAGTAGTTGGGGACAGGGGTATGGCTACACCTTC